This is a list of T cell receptor beta chains from one sample in a study of spatial heterogeneity in lung cancer. One entry per CDR3 protein results from TCRdb running MiXCR on the 5' RACE reads. The sample has about 38,000 distinct CDR3 sequences; approximately 5.2% are singletons. The input for sequencing was PBMCs, taken at surgery. The receptors originated from a female donor with early-stage non-small cell lung cancer. Each CDR3 is given with its conserved first and last residue. The D gene is left open where the match is weak. Not every row has a clone size; where given, it reads once, few, many or a size class.

abundance,v_gene,d_gene,j_gene,CDR3aa,CDR3nt
many,TRBV4-1,-,TRBJ1-4,CASSHPGGKLFF,TGCGCCAGCAGCCACCCAGGAGGCAAACTGTTTTTT
many,TRBV3-1,TRBD1,TRBJ2-7,CASSQDRGERQGRYF,TGTGCCAGCAGCCAAGACCGAGGCGAGAGACAGGGCCGGTACTTC
-,TRBV6-2/TRBV6-3,-,TRBJ1-3,CAITSGLPSSGNTIYF,TGTGCCATCACCTCGGGACTTCCAAGCTCTGGAAACACCATATATTTT
many,TRBV29-1,-,TRBJ1-5,CSVSTGPKNQPQHF,TGCAGCGTATCAACAGGTCCAAAAAATCAGCCCCAGCATTTT
-,TRBV28,TRBD1,TRBJ1-5,CASSLKQGIQPQHF,TGTGCCAGCAGTTTAAAACAGGGGATCCAGCCCCAGCATTTT
many,TRBV12-3/TRBV12-4,-,TRBJ2-6,CASSLGRPGANVLTF,TGTGCCAGCAGTTTAGGTCGCCCCGGGGCCAACGTCCTGACTTTC
-,TRBV14,-,TRBJ1-1,CASSQGGRPREAFF,TGTGCCAGCAGCCAAGGCGGCCGGCCCCGTGAAGCTTTCTTT
many,TRBV12-3/TRBV12-4,-,TRBJ2-4,CASRPPAGIMYF,TGTGCCAGCAGACCCCCGGCAGGGATAATGTACTTC
-,TRBV4-1,-,TRBJ1-2,CASSQGGSYGYTF,TGCGCCAGCAGCCAAGGCGGTAGCTATGGCTACACCTTC
many,TRBV2,TRBD1,TRBJ1-2,CASKRTGEGYGYTF,TGTGCCAGCAAACGAACAGGGGAGGGCTATGGCTACACCTTC
few,TRBV2,-,TRBJ1-3,CASSGTVNSGNTIYF,TGTGCCAGCAGTGGGACAGTGAACTCTGGAAACACCATATATTTT
many,TRBV29-1,-,TRBJ2-5,CSVGGGLETQYF,TGCAGCGTTGGGGGGGGCCTAGAGACCCAGTACTTC
many,TRBV20-1,-,TRBJ2-4,CSAPGPEDIQYF,TGCAGTGCTCCTGGACCCGAGGACATTCAGTACTTC
medium-sized,TRBV5-1,-,TRBJ2-1,CASSLAGFYNEQFF,TGCGCCAGCAGCTTGGCCGGTTTCTACAATGAGCAGTTCTTC
many,TRBV6-1,-,TRBJ1-1,CASSERGGTFF,TGTGCCAGCAGTGAAAGGGGTGGAACTTTCTTT
few,TRBV7-7,-,TRBJ2-3,CASSPGRGDTQYF,TGTGCCAGCAGCCCCGGCAGGGGAGATACGCAGTATTTT
few,TRBV27,-,TRBJ2-5,CASSLVGWRETQYF,TGTGCCAGCAGTTTAGTCGGGTGGCGGGAGACCCAGTACTTC
many,TRBV27,TRBD2,TRBJ2-3,CASSLGLGPDTQYF,TGTGCCAGCAGCCTGGGACTAGGCCCAGATACGCAGTATTTT
many,TRBV29-1,TRBD1,TRBJ2-7,CSVAGTEGRIYEQYF,TGCAGCGTGGCCGGGACAGAGGGCCGAATCTACGAGCAGTACTTC
many,TRBV10-3,-,TRBJ2-5,CAISERNWGIETQYF,TGTGCCATCAGTGAGCGCAACTGGGGGATAGAGACCCAGTACTTC
few,TRBV12-3/TRBV12-4,TRBD2,TRBJ2-5,CASIYSGGAEETQYF,TGTGCCAGCATTTATAGCGGGGGGGCCGAAGAGACCCAGTACTTC
many,TRBV20-1,-,TRBJ1-4,CSAHKGGLEEKLFF,TGCAGTGCTCATAAGGGGGGGTTAGAGGAAAAACTGTTTTTT
many,TRBV5-1,-,TRBJ2-7,CASSLTGTSYEQYF,TGCGCCAGCAGCTTGACGGGAACCTCCTACGAGCAGTACTTC
many,TRBV28,-,TRBJ1-5,CASSLPPGQGGNQPQHF,TGTGCCAGCAGTCTCCCCCCGGGGCAGGGAGGTAATCAGCCCCAGCATTTT
-,TRBV3-1,-,TRBJ2-7,CASSQPRTYEQYF,TGTGCCAGCAGCCAGCCCAGGACCTACGAGCAGTACTTC
-,TRBV7-8,TRBD1,TRBJ2-5,CASSYSGTGGETQYF,TGTGCCAGCAGCTACTCCGGGACAGGGGGAGAGACCCAGTACTTT
many,TRBV19,-,TRBJ2-5,CASTPGDQETQYF,TGTGCCAGTACTCCTGGGGACCAAGAGACCCAGTACTTC
many,TRBV7-2,-,TRBJ1-5,CASSLLGVQSNQPQHF,TGTGCCAGCAGCTTATTGGGGGTTCAAAGCAATCAGCCCCAGCATTTT
-,TRBV30,TRBD2,TRBJ2-3,CAWSELADSTDTQYF,TGTGCCTGGTCCGAACTAGCGGATAGCACAGATACGCAGTATTTT
many,TRBV7-9,-,TRBJ2-5,CASSLGAEGETQYF,TGTGCCAGCAGCTTAGGGGCCGAGGGAGAGACCCAGTACTTC
many,TRBV14,-,TRBJ2-5,CASSLLLSQETQYF,TGTGCCAGCAGCCTGCTCCTCTCCCAAGAGACCCAGTACTTC
many,TRBV4-2,-,TRBJ1-2,CASSQDLSDGYTF,TGTGCCAGCAGCCAAGATCTTTCGGATGGCTACACCTTC
few,TRBV5-5,-,TRBJ2-2,CASSPEGGSTGELFF,TGTGCCAGCAGCCCGGAGGGGGGTTCCACCGGGGAGCTGTTTTTT
many,TRBV6-2/TRBV6-3,-,TRBJ1-5,CASRVTGNQPQHF,TGTGCCAGCAGAGTAACAGGGAATCAGCCCCAGCATTTT
many,TRBV5-6,TRBD2,TRBJ2-3,CASSLVQTSGTDTQYF,TGTGCCAGCAGCTTGGTACAAACTAGCGGAACAGATACGCAGTATTTT
few,TRBV7-8,-,TRBJ1-5,CAINPDPFHISGSNQPQHF,TGTGCCATCAACCCTGACCCCTTCCACATTTCTGGGTCAAATCAGCCCCAGCATTTT
many,TRBV11-1,-,TRBJ1-2,CASSPPGRGGYTF,TGTGCCAGCAGCCCTCCCGGGAGGGGGGGCTACACCTTC
many,TRBV2,TRBD2,TRBJ2-3,CASNPSGGKTAADTQYF,TGTGCCAGCAACCCTAGCGGGGGGAAGACGGCCGCAGATACGCAGTATTTT
-,TRBV23-1,-,TRBJ1-2,CASSAHTGSIGYTF,TGCGCCAGCAGTGCCCACACAGGGAGCATTGGCTACACCTTC
many,TRBV28,-,TRBJ1-5,CASYTFNQPQHF,TGTGCCAGCTACACCTTCAATCAGCCCCAGCATTTT
-,TRBV3-1,-,TRBJ1-2,CASSHRGSFGSGYTF,TGTGCCAGCAGCCACCGCGGCAGTTTCGGATCCGGCTACACCTTC
many,TRBV7-2,TRBD2,TRBJ2-1,CASSLYTLAGVQFF,TGTGCCAGCAGCCTATACACCCTAGCGGGGGTTCAGTTCTTC
many,TRBV18,TRBD1,TRBJ2-5,CASSPPGQGGETQYF,TGTGCCAGCTCACCACCAGGACAGGGTGGAGAGACCCAGTACTTC
many,TRBV3-1,-,TRBJ1-5,CASSQGPYQPQHF,TGTGCCAGCAGCCAAGGCCCTTATCAGCCCCAGCATTTT
many,TRBV10-1,-,TRBJ1-1,CASRETQGVGTEAFF,TGCGCCAGCAGAGAAACTCAAGGGGTCGGCACTGAAGCTTTCTTT
-,TRBV30,-,TRBJ1-2,CAWSFAGEKGYTF,TGTGCCTGGAGTTTTGCAGGGGAAAAAGGCTACACCTTC
many,TRBV2,TRBD2,TRBJ2-1,CASTAASGGAYNEQFF,TGTGCCAGTACGGCAGCTAGCGGGGGCGCCTACAATGAGCAGTTCTTC
many,TRBV4-1,-,TRBJ1-5,CASIPPRSRNQPQHF,TGCGCCAGCATCCCACCAAGGTCCCGCAATCAGCCCCAGCATTTT
many,TRBV4-2,TRBD2,TRBJ2-1,CASSQDTSGGANEQFF,TGTGCCAGCAGCCAAGATACTAGCGGGGGGGCCAATGAGCAGTTCTTC
many,TRBV27,TRBD2,TRBJ2-1,CASSFPAGVSLNEQFF,TGTGCCAGCAGTTTCCCAGCGGGGGTTTCGTTGAATGAGCAGTTCTTC
many,TRBV5-6,TRBD1,TRBJ1-4,CASSLPPDRGDEKLFF,TGTGCCAGCAGCTTGCCGCCGGACAGGGGAGACGAAAAACTGTTTTTT
many,TRBV19,-,TRBJ1-5,CASSIQGPWDQPQHF,TGTGCCAGTAGTATACAGGGACCGTGGGATCAGCCCCAGCATTTT
many,TRBV20-1,-,TRBJ2-7,CSAEGRQGGYEQYF,TGCAGTGCTGAGGGTAGACAGGGAGGATACGAGCAGTACTTC
many,TRBV5-4,-,TRBJ2-4,CASSLVGGAKNIQYF,TGTGCCAGCAGCTTGGTAGGGGGGGCTAAAAACATTCAGTACTTC
many,TRBV7-6,-,TRBJ1-5,CASSPRKNQPQHF,TGTGCCAGCAGCCCAAGGAAGAATCAGCCCCAGCATTTT